These 27 T cell receptor beta chains came from one sample sequenced in a study of shared clonotypes between healthy human individuals. Libraries were prepared by immunoSEQ multiplex PCR; TCRdb keeps only in-frame clonotypes and omits some of them. The table lists under 200,000 clones, 80% to 95% of them singletons. Sequenced: naive CD4+ T cells sorted from blood. The subset: CD45RA+ positively selected. Receptors were obtained from a woman in her 30s in good health.

V and J are TRBV7-6 and TRBJ1-5; 7 bases line up with TRBD1. This CDR3 is built from 16 residues. The V gene end was trimmed by 1 base and the J gene end by 2 bases; junction bases not matched to a gene: 5. Germline V lookup: CDR1 SGHVS, CDR2 FNYEAQ. CDR3 sequence: CASSLGTGVGNQPQHF. The CDR3 DNA is TGTGCCAGCAGCTTAGGAACAGGGGTGGGCAATCAGCCCCAGCATTTT.

The count of this clone is one. The chain recombines TRBV6-6 with TRBJ1-5; maybe TRBD1 (6 bases). Between the trimmed V and J ends, which lost 5 bases and 2 bases, there was a span of 13 bases. Germline CDR1 reads MNHNY; CDR2 reads SVGAGI (reference sequence). CDR3 length: 15 residues. Here the CDR3 reads CASSTTGRGNQPQHF. In DNA, the CDR3 is TGTGCCAGCAGTACGACAGGAAGGGGCAATCAGCCCCAGCATTTT.

The rearrangement joins TRBV30 to TRBJ2-7; 13 bases are shared with TRBD2. In germline, CDR1 is GTSNPN, CDR2 SVGIG (reference sequence). V lost 0 bases to trimming and J lost 3 bases; unmatched junction nucleotides: 2. There are 15 residues in the CDR3. The CDR3 DNA reads as TGTGCCTGGAGTGTGGGACTAGCGGGGATCTACGAGCAGTACTTC. This gives the protein CAWSVGLAGIYEQYF. The full variable domain, in which reference TRBV30 and TRBJ2-7 provide the parts outside the CDR3, is SQTIHQWPATLVQPVGSPLSLECTVEGTSNPNLYWYRQAAGRGLQLLFYSVGIGQISSEVPQNLSASRPQDRQFILSSKKLLLSDSGFYLCAWSVGLAGIYEQYFGPGTRLTVT.

The chain is built from TRBV13 and TRBJ1-2; D possibly corresponds to TRBD1 (5 bases). Trimming shortened V by 7 bases and J by 2 bases, and 17 bases separated the two germline ends. CDR1 and CDR2 from the germline V gene are PRHDT and FYEKMQ (reference sequence). The CDR3 runs 15 residues. DNA for the CDR3: TGTGCCAGCACCACACTGGGGGGAGGAAACTATGGCTACACCTTC. Translating gives CASTTLGGGNYGYTF.

V gene TRBV28 combines with J gene TRBJ2-4; 7 bases fit TRBD1. The germline gives CDR1 MDHEN, CDR2 SYDVKM. Losses at the gene ends were 4 bases for V and 5 bases for J; bases not matched to a gene: 5. CDR3 length: 14 amino acids. This CDR3 is CASSSRGTQNIQYF. The CDR3 DNA follows: TGTGCCAGCAGTTCCAGGGGGACCCAAAACATTCAGTACTTC.

The rearrangement joins TRBV7-9 to TRBJ2-5; D unresolved. TRBJ2-7 explains the end of the DNA better; the J call may be wrong. This CDR3 spans 13 amino acids. Germline loops: CDR1 SEHNR, CDR2 FQNEAQ (reference sequence). CDR3 residues: CASSLGLFYEQYF. The CDR3 nucleotides read TGTGCCAGCAGCTTAGGCCTATTTTACGAGCAGTACTTC.

This clone was detected once. This sequence joins TRBV4-1 and TRBJ2-3; TRBD2 matches 9 bases. V gave up 2 bases and J gave up 0 bases; unmatched junction bases: 6. CDR1 and CDR2 (germline): MGHRA, YSYEKL. This CDR3 region has 17 residues. The CDR3 loop reads CASSQRGTSSSTDTQYF. In DNA, the CDR3 is TGCGCCAGCAGCCAAAGGGGGACTAGCTCTAGCACAGATACGCAGTATTTT.

The J gene is TRBJ2-3, the V gene TRBV27; no clear D. Per germline, CDR1 MNHEY and CDR2 SMNVEV (reference sequence). CDR3 size: 12 residues. Trimming took off 5 bases at V and 5 bases at J, with 8 bases between the two ends. The CDR3 sequence is CASSRWGDTQYF. The CDR3 DNA follows: TGTGCCAGCAGTAGGTGGGGAGATACGCAGTATTTT.

This clone is a singleton in its sample. The chain combines TRBV4-1 with TRBJ2-3; the match to TRBD2 covers 12 bases. Germline V gene lookup returns CDR1 MGHRA and CDR2 YSYEKL. V dropped 3 bases and J dropped 2; count of bases not matched to a gene: 9. The CDR3 is 18 residues long. The CDR3 coding sequence is TGCGCCAGCAGCCATAGGTTAAGGACTAGCGGGGACACAGATACGCAGTATTTT. Its protein is CASSHRLRTSGDTDTQYF.

The DNA of the CDR3 is TGTGCCAGCAGCCGAACTTACAGGCGAACCGCCACCTACGAGCAGTACTTC. It translates to CASSRTYRRTATYEQYF. The chain recombines TRBV28 with TRBJ2-7; tentative D call: TRBD1 (5 bases). V dropped 6 bases and J dropped 2 bases, with 23 bases sitting between them. Germline CDR1 reads MDHEN; CDR2 reads SYDVKM. The CDR3 runs 17 residues.

This clone was seen only a few times. Its ends do not fully match the called genes, so a read error is possible. The genes are TRBV27 and TRBJ2-7; TRBD1 is a possible D gene (6 bases). The CDR3 covers 14 residues. Germline V gene lookup returns CDR1 MNHEY and CDR2 SMNVEV (reference sequence). The DNA of the CDR3 is TGTGCCAGCAGGCGGAAGGACAGCTCCCACGAGCAGTACTTC. This sequence encodes CASRRKDSSHEQYF.

The chain uses TRBV19 and TRBJ2-3; 7 nucleotides match TRBD2. The CDR3 totals 15 residues. Germline CDR1 reads LNHDA; CDR2 reads SQIVND (reference sequence). The V segment lost 6 bases and the J segment 0 bases; nucleotides outside the gene matches: 6. CDR3 DNA sequence: TGTGCCAGTAGCCAACTAGCGCACAGCACAGATACGCAGTATTTT. It specifies CASSQLAHSTDTQYF.

This rearrangement joins TRBV28 to TRBJ2-7, with D perhaps matching TRBD1 (5 bases). The CDR3 spans 15 residues. The V gene lost 5 bases and the J gene lost 5 bases, with 19 bases spanning the gap. Germline loops: CDR1 MDHEN, CDR2 SYDVKM. For the CDR3, the DNA is TGTGCCAGCAGTCCCCCCAGGTACAGGAAACACGAGCAGTACTTC. This codes for CASSPPRYRKHEQYF.

This clone has just a few counts. The same CDR3 arises from other DNA sequences in this sample as well. This chain joins TRBV5-1 and TRBJ1-1; D uncertain. Trimming removed 3 bases at V and 1 base at J, with 4 bases between. Per the germline V gene, CDR1 is SGHRS and CDR2 is YFSETQ. CDR3 size: 12 residues. The CDR3 reads CASSSGNTEAFF. The CDR3 DNA reads TGCGCCAGCAGCTCGGGGAACACTGAAGCTTTCTTT.

This clone has just one count. V and J are TRBV27 and TRBJ1-1; 7 bases agree with TRBD1. The CDR3 sequence is 15 residues long. V lost 5 bases and J lost 0; bases outside the gene matches: 6. From germline, CDR1 is MNHEY and CDR2 SMNVEV (reference sequence). The CDR3 nucleotides are TGTGCCAGCAGTCCCGGGACAGTCTTGAACACTGAAGCTTTCTTT. Its protein is CASSPGTVLNTEAFF.

The V gene is TRBV7-6, the J gene TRBJ2-5, with D hard to call. Germline CDR1 SGHVS, CDR2 FNYEAQ. Trimming stripped 5 bases from V and 2 bases from J, with 15 bases between. CDR3 length equals 15 residues. Written as DNA, the CDR3 is TGTGCCAGCAGCCGTTATGGAACAGCACAAGAGACCCAGTACTTC. It yields the protein CASSRYGTAQETQYF.

This clone was counted a few times. The chain carries TRBV28 and TRBJ2-7; a possible D gene is TRBD1 (5 bases). This CDR3 region has 11 residues. Germline V CDR1 and CDR2: MDHEN, SYDVKM. The CDR3 nucleotides are TGTGCGTGGGGCAGAGCCTACGAGCAGTACTTC. It specifies CAWGRAYEQYF.

This chain connects TRBV7-6 to TRBJ2-5; 8 nucleotides agree with TRBD2. Trimming removed 5 bases from V and 11 bases from J; junction bases left unmatched: 16. This CDR3 contains 15 residues. Germline CDR1 is SGHVS and CDR2 is FNYEAQ. The CDR3 sequence is CASSPRGGPVGEQYF. DNA for the CDR3: TGTGCCAGCAGCCCCCGGGGGGGCCCGGTGGGTGAGCAGTACTTC.

The gene calls are TRBV27 and TRBJ2-2, with TRBD2 matching over 9 bases. Trimming cost V 5 bases and J 5 bases; bases outside gene matches: 15. Germline values: CDR1 MNHEY, CDR2 SMNVEV (reference sequence). This CDR3 comprises 18 residues. The chain's CDR3 is CASSPQKGVSGRTGELFF. The CDR3 bases are TGTGCCAGCAGTCCTCAGAAAGGGGTTAGCGGGAGAACCGGGGAGCTGTTTTTT.

This sequence joins TRBV9 and TRBJ2-1; TRBD2 matches at 13 bases. The J segment lost 4 bases and the V segment lost 3 bases, leaving 7 bases of the junction unmatched. The germline V gene has CDR1 SGDLS and CDR2 YYNGEE. This CDR3 has 17 residues. CDR3 bases: TGTGCCAGCAGCGCCATCGGGACTAGCGGGACGTACAATGAGCAGTTCTTC. The encoded protein is CASSAIGTSGTYNEQFF.

The rearrangement uses TRBV5-1 and TRBJ2-1, with D hard to call. The CDR3 is made up of 12 amino acids. V was trimmed by 1 base and J by 7 bases, leaving 6 bases between them. The germline gives CDR1 SGHRS, CDR2 YFSETQ. The CDR3 sequence: CASSLSLNEQFF. The CDR3 nucleotides read TGCGCCAGCAGCTTGAGCCTTAATGAGCAGTTCTTC. Combining the CDR3 with reference TRBV5-1 and TRBJ2-1 gives the whole variable domain KAGVTQTPRYLIKTRGQQVTLSCSPISGHRSVSWYQQTPGQGLQFLFEYFSETQRNKGNFPGRFSGRQFSNSRSEMNVSTLELGDSALYLCASSLSLNEQFFGPGTRLTVL.

The chain uses TRBV14 and TRBJ1-5; a possible D gene is TRBD1 (6 bases). V was trimmed by 3 bases and J by 6 bases, leaving 12 bases between them. CDR1 and CDR2 from the germline V gene are SGHDN and FVKESK. This CDR3 is built from 14 residues. The CDR3 region has the DNA TGTGCCAGCAGCCACCCCGACAGGATTCAGCCCCAGCATTTT. Translated: CASSHPDRIQPQHF.

J is TRBJ1-1 and V is TRBV4-1; D ambiguous. CDR3 length: 13 residues. Germline CDR1 and CDR2: MGHRA and YSYEKL. V shed 4 bases and J shed 2 bases, with 8 bases lying between them. CDR3 residues: CASSPSTNTEAFF. In DNA form, the CDR3 reads TGCGCCAGCAGCCCCTCCACCAACACTGAAGCTTTCTTT.

This sequence joins TRBV4-1 and TRBJ2-7; 15 positions agree with TRBD2. CDR1 and CDR2 from the germline V gene are MGHRA and YSYEKL. The V and J ends lost 3 bases and 7 bases, in that order; junction bases with no gene match: 10. The CDR3 runs 17 residues. The CDR3: CASSQIGPGLAGGEQYF. DNA for the CDR3: TGCGCCAGCAGCCAGATAGGTCCGGGACTAGCGGGAGGTGAGCAGTACTTC.

This chain links TRBV6-1 with TRBJ2-7; 9 positions agree with TRBD1. Trimming cost V 0 bases and J 4 bases; bases outside gene matches: 7. CDR3 length: 16 amino acids. From germline, CDR1 is MNHNS and CDR2 SASEGT. DNA of the CDR3: TGTGCCAGCAGTGAAGCTCCCGGGACAGGGTCGTACGAGCAGTACTTC. Translating it yields CASSEAPGTGSYEQYF.

The table lists this clone with a few counts. V usage is TRBV18 and J usage is TRBJ1-3; perhaps TRBD1 as D (5 bases). This CDR3 has 17 residues. V lost 3 bases and J 0 bases, leaving 15 bases between the germline ends. Germline CDR1 KGHSH, CDR2 LQKENI. CDR3 loop: CASSPVVGEFSGNTIYF. In DNA, the CDR3 is TGTGCCAGCTCACCGGTCGTGGGGGAATTCTCTGGAAACACCATATATTTT. The whole variable domain, filled in from reference TRBV18 and TRBJ1-3, reads NAGVMQNPRHLVRRRGQEARLRCSPMKGHSHVYWYRQLPEEGLKFMVYLQKENIIDESGMPKERFSAEFPKEGPSILRIQQVVRGDSAAYFCASSPVVGEFSGNTIYFGEGSWLTVV.

V is TRBV18 and J is TRBJ1-5, with no clear D. Looked up from germline, CDR1 is KGHSH and CDR2 is LQKENI. The CDR3 has 13 residues. Trimming stripped 6 bases from V and 5 bases from J, with 11 bases between. CDR3 DNA: TGTGCCAGCTCGCTACGGACGGATCAGCCCCAGCATTTT. Protein: CASSLRTDQPQHF.